This TCR beta chain was documented in a study of blood T cell repertoires in COVID-19 (dated by TCRdb to 2020 to 2022). With respect to the entire study: Samples from collaborators originated in the United States, Italy and Spain and spanned both the acute and convalescent phases of COVID-19. The samples were drawn from two sources: the first 160 participants of the ongoing ImmuneRACE study, and over 1,000 subjects contributed by 6 global collaborators. HLA class I and class II types, where available, came from metadata supplied by the sample provider rather than from assay-based typing. The repertoires were made available in a free public database intended to serve as a resource for research on the immune response to SARS-CoV-2. Nearly every sample came with metadata listing a de-identified subject ID, COVID-19 status, age in years and sex. The material from the prospective study consisted of cDNA or gDNA derived from T cells, B-cell-depleted T cells, or PBMCs. Deeply sampled blood TCRbeta repertoires from subjects exposed to, actively infected with, or recovered from COVID-19 were included in the dataset.

CDR1 and CDR2 are read off the germline V gene (reference sequence) as LNHDA and SQIVND. Cut back by 5 bases and 9 bases, the V and J ends lie 11 bases apart. From its cysteine to its phenylalanine, the CDR3 spans 12 amino acids. The read is trimmed to its CDR3 DNA, 36 bases read in frame from base 1. Broad study findings and their caveats: How much clinical and demographic metadata was included differed by source and by participant, and the metadata was provided uncurated.

In the case of this clone: There is no known antigen for this receptor. Base qualities are not provided; no much larger clone lies one nucleotide away.

The immunoSEQ Assay, a bias-controlled multiplex PCR, was used to amplify TCRbeta CDR3 regions from genomic DNA. The authors' analysis ran thus. The number of nucleated cells in each sample was estimated by amplification of reference gene primers within the assay. Sequence reads were collapsed and filtered to measure the absolute abundance of every unique TCRbeta CDR3 rearrangement. For each sample, productive Simpson clonality was calculated as the square root of Simpson's diversity index across productive rearrangements. Imported from immuneACCESS, the table was reduced by TCRdb to in-frame sequences with V and J called. These copies leave out some clones; in studies compared against another copy, an unresolved V gene accounts for under half, and the cause of the remainder is not known. That table gives V, J and clone size, and the DNA gave D and trimming. For this sample there are 350,000 to 450,000 clones; approximately 90% appear just once. The ten largest clones add up to approximately 1.3% of the sample.

Participants in the prospective study were aged about 18 to 89 years, lived in 20 to 25 United States geographic areas, and enrolled through a virtual design. In the prospective study, cohorts were assigned on the basis of participant-reported clinical history obtained from a screening survey and a study questionnaire. Exposed participants had been in contact with someone with a PCR-confirmed or clinician-diagnosed COVID-19 case within 2 weeks of study entry. Each participant in the prospective study had whole blood, serum and a nasopharyngeal or oropharyngeal swab collected by mobile phlebotomists. Over a roughly 2-month period, participants in the prospective study had the option of providing additional blood draws and questionnaires. Before DNA extraction, prospective study blood samples were shipped either frozen or at room temperature.

In this chain, TRBV19 is recombined with TRBJ2-1; the D segment could be TRBD1, given 5 matching bases. The sequenced sample consisted of PBMCs or T cells enriched from blood (not recorded which). This receptor was identified in a young woman who had been exposed to COVID-19. The CDR3 loop reads CASSQGVFEQFF. The nucleotides are TGTGCCAGTAGTCAAGGGGTATTTGAGCAGTTCTTC.